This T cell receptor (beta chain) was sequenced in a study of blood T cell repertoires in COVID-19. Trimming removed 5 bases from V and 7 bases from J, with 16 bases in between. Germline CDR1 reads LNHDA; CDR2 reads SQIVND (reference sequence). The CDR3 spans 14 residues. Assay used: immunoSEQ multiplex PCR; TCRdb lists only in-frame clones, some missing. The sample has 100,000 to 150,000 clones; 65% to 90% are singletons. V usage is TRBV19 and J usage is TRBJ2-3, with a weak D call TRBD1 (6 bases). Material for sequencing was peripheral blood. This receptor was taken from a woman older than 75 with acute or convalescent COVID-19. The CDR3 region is CASSDPTRGNTQYF. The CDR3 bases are TGTGCCAGTAGTGACCCAACCAGGGGTAATACGCAGTATTTT. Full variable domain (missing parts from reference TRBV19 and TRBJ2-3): DGGITQSPKYLFRKEGQNVTLSCEQNLNHDAMYWYRQDPGQGLRLIYYSQIVNDFQKGDIAEGYSVSREKKESFPLTVTSAQKNPTAFYLCASSDPTRGNTQYFGPGTRLTVL.